Here is one T cell receptor (beta chain) with its context. Its antigen is not known. The CDR3 extends over 15 amino acids. Germline CDR1 and CDR2: KGHDR and SFDVKD. cDNA encoding TCR beta was synthesized via 5'RACE template switching incorporating UMIs. TCRdb re-called the 5' RACE reads and catalogs CDR3 proteins one per entry, DNA excluded. The specimen's table records approximately 440,000 distinct CDR3 sequences. This entry belongs to a study of T cells expressing NK-cell markers. Study as a whole: The sequencing cohort of eight donors included seven HCMV-seropositive individuals and one seronegative individual.

Study conclusions and caveats: Where several donors were concerned, these clonotypes also led the CD3+CD56-NKG2C+ fraction.

This clonotype was sampled from a woman aged 45-59 years in good health. V usage is TRBV24-1 and J usage is TRBJ2-3. The sample comprised blood T cells: a sorted CD56 or NKG2C T cell subset, CD4+ or CD8+ T cells, or bulk PBMC T cells (not recorded which). CDR3 sequence reads: CATSDLYRSTDTQYF.